Below, 8 T cell receptor beta chains from the same sample are listed, as sequenced in a study of T cell responses to AZD1222 COVID-19 vaccine. The data were produced by immunoSEQ multiplex PCR, yet TCRdb's version contains in-frame clones alone and is incomplete. The sample lists about 160,000 clones, about 90% occurring once. The specimen was peripheral blood, collected on day 0 of AZD1222 vaccination. Every receptor here comes from an adult in good health.

The chain employs TRBV29-1 and TRBJ1-4; D may be TRBD1 (5 bases). The V gene's germline CDR1 is SQVTM and CDR2 ANQGSEA. The CDR3 has 15 residues. The V and J ends lost 1 base and 1 base respectively, with 10 bases between them. The CDR3 loop is CSVEVGEGTNEKLFF. The CDR3 region has the DNA TGCAGCGTTGAAGTGGGGGAAGGAACTAATGAAAAACTGTTTTTT.

A note on this clone: The junction departs from the called germline gene at one end, perhaps through a read error. The CDR3 spells CSVQDRDNSYEQYF. The CDR3 nucleotides are TGCAGCGTTCAAGACAGGGATAACTCCTACGAGCAGTACTTC. This chain joins TRBV29-1 and TRBJ2-7; the match to TRBD1 covers 7 bases. Germline CDR1 and CDR2: SQVTM and ANQGSEA. CDR3 size: 14 residues.

The rearrangement links TRBV14 to TRBJ1-6; 7 bases map to TRBD1. The CDR3 is 15 residues long. CDR1 is SGHDN and CDR2 is FVKESK in the germline V gene. V was pared by 4 bases and J by 9 bases, with 9 bases of the junction left unmatched. The chain's CDR3 is CASSPRQGTGSPLHF. The CDR3 DNA reads as TGTGCCAGCAGCCCAAGACAGGGAACCGGTTCACCCCTCCACTTT.

This chain connects TRBV30 to TRBJ1-4; D is uncertain. Germline assignment: CDR1 GTSNPN and CDR2 SVGIG (reference sequence). V was shortened by 1 base and J by 8 bases, with 14 bases between the two germline ends. This CDR3 is 14 amino acids long. CDR3 coding DNA: TGTGCCTGGAGTGGAGACTCATCGCGGGAAAAACTGTTTTTT. Protein product: CAWSGDSSREKLFF.

The chain couples TRBV4-3 to TRBJ2-1, with D hard to call. The CDR3 covers 16 residues. Trimming took off 0 bases at V and 9 bases at J, with 18 bases between the two ends. CDR1 and CDR2 from the germline V gene are LGHNA and YSLEER. CDR3 in DNA: TGCGCCAGCAGCCAAGAAAGGGCTAGGCATAGTGGTGAGCAGTTCTTC. As protein: CASSQERARHSGEQFF.

The genes are TRBV5-1 and TRBJ1-2, with D possibly being TRBD1 (5 bases). V lost 0 bases and J 8 bases, leaving 17 bases between the germline ends. The CDR3 runs 15 residues. The germline V gene has CDR1 SGHRS and CDR2 YFSETQ. CDR3 DNA: TGCGCCAGCAGCTTGGGACCTGTAGGGGCTAAGGGCTACACCTTC. Encoded protein: CASSLGPVGAKGYTF.

CDR3 sequence: CASDGGRSFSGEQFF. As DNA, the CDR3 is TGTGCCAGCGATGGGGGCCGAAGCTTTAGTGGTGAGCAGTTCTTC. This chain uses TRBV9 with TRBJ2-1; D possibly corresponds to TRBD1 (6 bases). The CDR3 sequence is 15 residues long. Trimming removed 7 bases at V and 9 bases at J, with 23 bases between. Germline loops: CDR1 SGDLS, CDR2 YYNGEE. The whole variable domain, remainder taken from reference TRBV9 and TRBJ2-1, is DSGVTQTPKHLITATGQRVTLRCSPRSGDLSVYWYQQSLDQGLQFLIQYYNGEERAKGNILERFSAQQFPDLHSELNLSSLELGDSALYFCASDGGRSFSGEQFFGPGTRLTVL.

The V gene is TRBV28, the J gene TRBJ2-5; D not resolved. The ends were cut back, 3 bases at V and 4 bases at J, with 6 bases in the middle. Germline V gives CDR1 MDHEN, CDR2 SYDVKM. The CDR3 extends over 12 amino acids. The CDR3 is CASSFPRETQYF. The CDR3 DNA reads TGTGCCAGCAGTTTCCCGCGAGAGACCCAGTACTTC.